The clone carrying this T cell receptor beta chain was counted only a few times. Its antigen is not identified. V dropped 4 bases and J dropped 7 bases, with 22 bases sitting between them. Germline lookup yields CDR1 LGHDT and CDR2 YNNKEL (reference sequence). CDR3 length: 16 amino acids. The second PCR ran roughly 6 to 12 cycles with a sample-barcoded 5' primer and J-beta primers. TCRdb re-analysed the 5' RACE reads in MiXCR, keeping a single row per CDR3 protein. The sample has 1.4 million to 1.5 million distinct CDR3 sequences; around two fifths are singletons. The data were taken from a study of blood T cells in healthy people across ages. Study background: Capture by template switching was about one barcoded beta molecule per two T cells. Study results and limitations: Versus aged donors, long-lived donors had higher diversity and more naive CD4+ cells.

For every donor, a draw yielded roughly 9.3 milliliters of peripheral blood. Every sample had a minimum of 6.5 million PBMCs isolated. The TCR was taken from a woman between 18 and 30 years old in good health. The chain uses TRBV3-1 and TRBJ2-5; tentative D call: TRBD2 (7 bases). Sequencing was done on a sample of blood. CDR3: CASSPAGAVKSWTQYF. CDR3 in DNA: TGTGCCAGCAGCCCTGCGGGGGCCGTCAAGTCGTGGACCCAGTACTTC.